This entry features one T cell receptor beta chain sequence. Its antigen is unidentified. These data belong to a study of T cell responses to AZD1222 COVID-19 vaccine. Trimming cost V 5 bases and J 6 bases, with 15 bases left between them. The CDR3 totals 14 residues. CDR1 is MNHEY, CDR2 SVGAGI, per germline. Study-level results: Spike-wide coverage was observed for vaccine-associated CD4 TCRs, with dominant responses at 160-218 and 743-854. When two AZD1222 doses had been given, Spike-specific TCR breadth and depth rose. Baseline testing showed seropositivity in only a handful of AZD1222 recipients. Most donors were white British and more were female, and clonal diversity was possibly underestimated.

Data came from immunoSEQ multiplex PCR; TCRdb stores just in-frame clones and leaves some out. In the table there are about 89,000 clones, about 89% of which are singletons. The receptor was isolated from an adult who received the AZD1222 COVID-19 vaccine. The sequenced sample was peripheral blood, obtained 28 days after the second AZD1222 dose. The chain recombines TRBV6-5 with TRBJ2-3; a weak D match, TRBD2 (6 bases). The CDR3: CASSPRDWQDTQYF. In DNA, the CDR3 is TGTGCCAGCAGTCCCCGGGACTGGCAGGATACGCAGTATTTT.